A selection of T cell receptor beta chains follows, all from one sample in a study of cytomegalovirus exposure and HLA in healthy donors. Repertoires were generated with immunoSEQ multiplex PCR, while TCRdb's copy carries only in-frame clones and drops some. The sample has about 95,000 clones, 60% to 80% seen once. Sequencing was carried out using PBMCs. These receptors were obtained from a woman between 45 and 60 years old in good health and CMV-seropositive. Both conserved end residues are part of each CDR3. The order of the fields is V gene, J gene, clone size, D gene, CDR3 protein, CDR3 DNA. D genes are given only for firm matches. The size of a clone is reported for some rows only, either as once, few or many, or as a class for expanded clones.

TRBV25-1	TRBJ2-2	NA	TRBD1	CASSGDRGFRSTGELFF	TGTGCCAGCAGTGGGGACAGGGGATTCCGTTCTACCGGGGAGCTGTTTTTT
TRBV7-9	TRBJ2-3	NA	NA	CASCFGQSTDTQYF	TGTGCCAGCTGCTTCGGACAGAGCACAGATACGCAGTATTTT
TRBV6-5	TRBJ1-3	once	NA	CASSYSSGNTIYF	TGTGCCAGCAGTTACTCGAGCGGAAACACCATATATTTT
TRBV28	TRBJ2-5	NA	NA	CASSSGSSKETQYF	TGTGCCAGCAGTTCCGGGAGCTCAAAAGAGACCCAGTACTTC
TRBV7-7	TRBJ2-5	once	TRBD1	CASSTGVWETQYF	TGTGCTAGCAGTACAGGGGTGTGGGAGACCCAGTACTTC
TRBV15	TRBJ2-7	NA	NA	CATSRDFFDEQYF	TGTGCCACCAGCAGAGATTTCTTTGACGAGCAGTACTTC
TRBV28	TRBJ1-5	few	NA	CASSLNRAQPQHF	TGTGCCAGCAGTTTAAACAGGGCTCAGCCCCAGCATTTT
TRBV4-2	TRBJ2-6	NA	NA	CASSQVQGLRGSGANVLTF	TGTGCCAGCAGCCAAGTTCAGGGGCTTCGTGGATCTGGGGCCAACGTCCTGACTTTC
TRBV5-6	TRBJ2-6	NA	TRBD1	CASSRPTGVTGANVLTF	TGTGCCAGCAGCCGCCCGACAGGGGTCACCGGGGCCAACGTCCTGACTTTC
TRBV28	TRBJ1-1	once	NA	CAHSRLMNTEAFF	TGTGCGCACAGCCGATTAATGAACACTGAAGCTTTCTTT
TRBV5-4	TRBJ2-4	NA	NA	CASSLASGRTKNIQYF	TGTGCCAGCAGCTTGGCCTCCGGGAGAACCAAAAACATTCAGTACTTC
TRBV7-2	TRBJ1-5	NA	NA	CASSLGDNNQPQHF	TGTGCCAGCAGCTTAGGGGACAACAATCAGCCCCAGCATTTT
TRBV15	TRBJ1-1	NA	TRBD1	CATSSTGGEAFF	TGTGCCACCAGCAGTACAGGGGGAGAAGCTTTCTTT
TRBV5-1	TRBJ2-7	NA	NA	CASSREAASAEQYF	TGCGCCAGCTCCCGGGAAGCGGCGTCTGCCGAGCAGTACTTC
TRBV7-2	TRBJ2-3	NA	NA	CASSTPGLLADTQYF	TGTGCCAGCAGCACGCCGGGACTCCTGGCAGATACGCAGTATTTT
TRBV5-1	TRBJ1-5	NA	TRBD1	CASSLAGQGNQPQHF	TGCGCCAGCAGCTTGGCGGGACAGGGAAATCAGCCCCAGCATTTT
TRBV4-1	TRBJ2-1	few	TRBD2	CASSQRLAGGLVEQFF	TGCGCCAGCAGCCAAAGACTAGCGGGAGGGCTGGTTGAGCAGTTCTTC
TRBV2	TRBJ1-4	NA	TRBD1	CASSPQGADGEKLFF	TGTGCCAGCAGCCCACAGGGGGCTGATGGTGAAAAACTGTTTTTT
TRBV9	TRBJ1-4	NA	NA	CASSVGWSVTNEKLFF	TGTGCCAGCAGCGTTGGATGGAGTGTCACTAATGAAAAACTGTTTTTT
TRBV10-3	TRBJ2-7	few	NA	CASSDSSYEQYF	TGTGCCAGCTCGGACAGCTCCTACGAGCAGTACTTC
TRBV28	TRBJ2-3	NA	TRBD2	CASSFSGLATDTQYF	TGTGCCAGCAGTTTTTCGGGACTAGCGACAGATACGCAGTATTTT
TRBV29-1	TRBJ2-7	NA	NA	CSVGTQGYEQYF	TGCAGCGTTGGGACACAGGGATACGAGCAGTACTTC
TRBV4-2	TRBJ2-7	once	TRBD2	CASSQGTGTSVYEQYF	TGTGCCAGCAGCCAAGGAACCGGGACTAGCGTATACGAGCAGTACTTC
TRBV5-1	TRBJ1-2	NA	TRBD1	CASSSTGEGGYTF	TGCGCCAGCAGCTCGACAGGGGAGGGTGGCTACACCTTC
TRBV4-3	TRBJ2-1	NA	NA	CASSRGTGRLAAYNEQFF	TGCGCCAGCAGCCGAGGGACAGGAAGGCTAGCGGCGTACAATGAGCAGTTCTTC
TRBV9	TRBJ2-2	NA	TRBD2	CANRKGRDTGELFF	TGTGCCAACCGAAAGGGGAGGGACACCGGGGAGCTGTTTTTT
TRBV6-5	TRBJ2-2	NA	TRBD1	CASGYRDRVRAGELFF	TGTGCCAGCGGTTACCGGGACAGGGTTAGGGCCGGGGAGCTGTTTTTT
TRBV7-2	TRBJ2-2	once	TRBD2	CASSSSGLNTGELFF	TGTGCCAGCAGCTCTAGCGGGTTGAACACCGGGGAGCTGTTTTTT
TRBV28	TRBJ1-4	NA	TRBD1	CASSLTGATNEKLFF	TGTGCCAGCAGCCTGACAGGGGCCACTAATGAAAAACTGTTTTTT
TRBV2	TRBJ2-3	once	TRBD2	CASRPGLAGVTDTQYF	TGTGCCAGCAGACCTGGACTAGCGGGAGTAACAGATACGCAGTATTTT
TRBV27	TRBJ1-2	NA	NA	CASSLTGGGYTF	TGTGCCAGCAGTTTAACCGGGGGTGGCTACACCTTC
TRBV5-1	TRBJ2-3	NA	TRBD2	CASSPTGGTGDTDTQYF	TGCGCCAGCAGCCCAACGGGAGGGACTGGAGACACAGATACGCAGTATTTT
TRBV11-2	TRBJ2-1	NA	TRBD2	CASSSAGVSGNEQFF	TGTGCCAGCAGCTCAGCGGGAGTGTCGGGCAATGAGCAGTTCTTC
TRBV6-5	TRBJ2-3	NA	NA	CASSLLGQPTDTQYF	TGTGCCAGCAGTTTACTCGGACAGCCCACAGATACGCAGTATTTT
TRBV11-3	TRBJ2-2	once	NA	CASSERVGVMSTGELFF	TGTGCCAGCAGTGAAAGGGTAGGGGTTATGAGCACCGGGGAGCTGTTTTTT
TRBV5-6	TRBJ2-1	few	TRBD2	CASSIAGGYNEQFF	TGTGCCAGCAGTATAGCGGGAGGTTACAATGAGCAGTTCTTC
TRBV18	TRBJ2-2	NA	NA	CASSPTGTSNTGELFF	TGTGCCAGCTCACCTACCGGGACTTCGAACACCGGGGAGCTGTTTTTT
TRBV30	TRBJ2-3	few	NA	CAWSVGGSDTQYF	TGTGCCTGGAGTGTAGGAGGGAGTGATACGCAGTATTTT
TRBV2	TRBJ2-1	NA	TRBD2	CASQTSGYNEQFF	TGTGCCAGCCAGACTAGCGGCTACAATGAGCAGTTCTTC
TRBV7-3	TRBJ2-2	few	TRBD2	CASSLLGEGTGELFF	TGTGCCAGCAGCTTACTAGGGGAGGGCACCGGGGAGCTGTTTTTT
TRBV7-2	TRBJ1-4	few	NA	CASSQLGLGEKLFF	TGTGCCAGCAGCCAACTCGGACTCGGCGAAAAACTGTTTTTT
TRBV4-1	TRBJ1-5	NA	NA	CASSQDGQPNSNQPQHF	TGCGCCAGCAGCCAAGATGGACAGCCGAACTCTAATCAGCCCCAGCATTTT
TRBV7-9	TRBJ2-7	NA	TRBD2	CASSWTSGRGPYEQYF	TGTGCCAGCAGCTGGACTAGCGGGAGGGGGCCCTACGAGCAGTACTTC
TRBV5-4	TRBJ2-1	NA	NA	CASSRTRGVEQFF	TGTGCCAGCAGTCGAACCAGGGGGGTCGAGCAGTTCTTC
TRBV28	TRBJ2-7	NA	TRBD1	CASSSYNTGGHEQYF	TGTGCCAGCAGTTCCTATAACACAGGGGGCCACGAGCAGTACTTC
TRBV11-2	TRBJ1-1	NA	NA	CASSLDPPTVGAEAFF	TGTGCCAGCAGCTTAGATCCCCCGACAGTTGGCGCTGAAGCTTTCTTT
TRBV5-6	TRBJ1-2	NA	NA	CASSLVTGGYTF	TGTGCCAGCAGCTTGGTTACAGGCGGCTACACCTTC
TRBV9	TRBJ2-1	NA	TRBD2	CASSAGLPVANEQFF	TGTGCCAGCAGCGCGGGACTACCTGTCGCCAATGAGCAGTTCTTC
TRBV7-6	TRBJ2-5	NA	NA	CASRLYPESGEQYF	TGTGCCAGCCGACTCTATCCAGAGAGTGGGGAGCAGTACTTC
TRBV6-1	TRBJ2-1	NA	NA	CASSYAGRINEQFF	TGTGCCAGCAGTTATGCGGGACGCATCAATGAGCAGTTCTTC
TRBV6-5	TRBJ2-7	NA	TRBD1	CASARDRAYEQYF	TGTGCCAGTGCCCGGGACAGGGCCTACGAGCAGTACTTC
TRBV10-3	TRBJ2-7	NA	TRBD2	CAISESSGTGEQYF	TGTGCCATCAGTGAGTCTAGCGGGACGGGGGAGCAGTACTTC
TRBV19	TRBJ1-2	NA	NA	CASSLGSQGYYGYTF	TGTGCCAGTAGCCTAGGATCCCAGGGATACTATGGCTACACCTTC
TRBV28	TRBJ1-5	once	NA	CASSSGGGYNQPQHF	TGTGCCAGCTCCTCCGGGGGGGGGTACAATCAGCCCCAGCATTTT
TRBV27	TRBJ2-7	NA	TRBD2	CASAGLVAGVSEQYF	TGTGCCAGCGCGGGTTTAGTAGCGGGAGTGAGCGAGCAGTACTTC
TRBV6-6	TRBJ2-5	NA	TRBD2	CASSLGTSAGRKTQYF	TGTGCCAGCAGTTTAGGGACTAGCGCGGGGCGAAAGACCCAGTACTTC
TRBV5-1	TRBJ2-5	NA	NA	CASSPSVGARETQYF	TGCGCCAGCAGCCCGTCCGTTGGGGCCCGGGAGACCCAGTACTTC
TRBV29-1	TRBJ2-5	NA	TRBD2	CSAGGGWGETQYF	TGCAGCGCGGGCGGGGGTTGGGGAGAGACCCAGTACTTC
TRBV7-8	TRBJ2-7	NA	NA	CASSEVPPTEQYF	TGTGCCAGCAGCGAGGTACCACCTACGGAGCAGTACTTC
TRBV18	TRBJ2-1	NA	TRBD2	CASSPGLAGDREQFF	TGTGCCAGCTCACCGGGACTAGCGGGAGATCGTGAGCAGTTCTTC